The 15 T cell receptor beta chains below all came from one sample that was sequenced in a study of blood T cell repertoires in COVID-19 (TCRdb year 2020). Library preparation was by the immunoSEQ multiplex PCR assay. Held by TCRdb, this immuneACCESS table contains in-frame sequences only and omits some clones. Under half of the omission traces to an unresolved V gene where checked; the cause of the rest is unknown. The sample yields over 350,000 clones; around 86% were counted once. The ten largest make up over 1.3% of the sample. Sequencing was performed on peripheral blood. The receptors originated from a woman aged 25-40 years with active or convalescent COVID-19.

The chain combines TRBV11-2 with TRBJ2-2, with D perhaps TRBD1 (6 bases). In germline, CDR1 is SGHAT, CDR2 FQNNGV. V gave up 2 bases and J gave up 10 bases, with 14 bases separating them. This CDR3 is 14 amino acids long. The CDR3 loop is CASSLPGLGAELFF. CDR3 DNA sequence: TGTGCCAGCAGCTTACCGGGCCTGGGGGCGGAGCTGTTTTTT. Together with reference TRBV11-2 and TRBJ2-2, the CDR3 gives the full variable domain: EAGVAQSPRYKIIEKRQSVAFWCNPISGHATLYWYQQILGQGPKLLIQFQNNGVVDDSQLPKDRFSAERLKGVDSTLKIQPAKLEDSAVYLCASSLPGLGAELFFGEGSRLTVL.

This chain joins TRBV11-2 and TRBJ2-3, with D hard to call. This CDR3 contains 14 residues. V was pared by 1 base and J by 4 bases, with 9 bases between. The germline V gene has CDR1 SGHAT and CDR2 FQNNGV. The CDR3 protein is CASSLGTAADTQYF. CDR3 sequence (DNA): TGTGCCAGCAGCTTAGGTACCGCGGCAGATACGCAGTATTTT. The full variable domain, in which reference TRBV11-2 and TRBJ2-3 provide the parts outside the CDR3, is EAGVAQSPRYKIIEKRQSVAFWCNPISGHATLYWYQQILGQGPKLLIQFQNNGVVDDSQLPKDRFSAERLKGVDSTLKIQPAKLEDSAVYLCASSLGTAADTQYFGPGTRLTVL.

CDR3 in amino acids: CSAEPSGGYNEQFF. The CDR3 DNA follows: TGCAGCGCAGAACCTAGCGGGGGTTACAATGAGCAGTTCTTC. The chain uses TRBV29-1 and TRBJ2-1; TRBD2 matches 10 bases. The germline gives CDR1 SQVTM, CDR2 ANQGSEA. The CDR3 length is 14 residues. Trimming took 7 bases from V and 4 from J; bases not matched to a gene: 7.

V is TRBV5-8 and J is TRBJ2-3; TRBD1 is a possible D gene (6 bases). Germline loops: CDR1 SGHTS, CDR2 YDEGEE. This CDR3 is built from 16 residues. Trimming shortened V by 4 bases and J by 1 base, and 16 bases separated the two germline ends. The CDR3 here is CASSPGWGLGTDTQYF. In DNA form, the CDR3 reads TGTGCCAGCAGCCCCGGGTGGGGGCTAGGCACAGATACGCAGTATTTT.

V usage is TRBV6-9 and J usage is TRBJ1-1, with 8 positions matching TRBD1. V lost 2 bases, J lost 2 bases, and 10 bases stayed unmatched. The germline V gene has CDR1 MNHGY and CDR2 SVAAGI. This CDR3 spans 17 amino acids. CDR3 sequence (DNA): TGTGCCAGCAGTTATAGCCCAGGGGGCCCGATCAACACTGAAGCTTTCTTT. Its protein product is CASSYSPGGPINTEAFF.

The chain combines TRBV2 with TRBJ1-1; no definite D call. V lost 4 bases, J lost 4 bases, and 10 bases lay in between. CDR3 length equals 13 residues. CDR1 is SNHLY, CDR2 FYNNEI, per germline. The CDR3 here is CASSVMPGTEAFF. The CDR3 DNA reads as TGTGCCAGCAGTGTAATGCCCGGCACTGAAGCTTTCTTT.

The chain carries TRBV7-9 and TRBJ2-2, with D possibly TRBD2 on 6 matching bases. The ends were cut back, 3 bases at V and 2 bases at J, with 10 bases in the middle. Germline lookup yields CDR1 SEHNR and CDR2 FQNEAQ (reference sequence). The CDR3 loop spans 15 amino acids. The CDR3 DNA sequence: TGTGCCAGCAGCTTCGGCGGGATCAACACCGGGGAGCTGTTTTTT. Its protein product is CASSFGGINTGELFF.

The chain uses TRBV9 and TRBJ2-2, with D possibly matching TRBD1 (5 bases). The germline V and J ends were trimmed by 0 bases and 5 bases, with 14 bases remaining between them. The length of the CDR3 is 16 residues. Per germline, CDR1 SGDLS and CDR2 YYNGEE. The CDR3 protein is CASSVAGLGETGELFF. CDR3 nucleotides: TGTGCCAGCAGCGTAGCTGGGCTAGGGGAAACCGGGGAGCTGTTTTTT.

This clone was detected once. The rearrangement links TRBV7-9 to TRBJ2-7; 10 bases are a match to TRBD1. Trimming took 4 bases from V and 1 from J; bases not matched to a gene: 1. The CDR3 loop spans 14 amino acids. Germline-derived CDR1 and CDR2 are SEHNR and FQNEAQ (reference sequence). The CDR3 bases are TGTGCCAGCAGCTGGGGACAGGGGTCCTACGAGCAGTACTTC. Translation gives CASSWGQGSYEQYF.

This rearrangement joins TRBV6-5 to TRBJ2-7, with 8 positions matching TRBD2. The CDR3 spans 15 residues. The germline V gene has CDR1 MNHEY and CDR2 SVGAGI. V was pared by 5 bases and J by 6 bases, with 12 bases of the junction left unmatched. CDR3 in amino acids: CASSPASGGFGEQYF. The DNA of the CDR3 is TGTGCCAGCAGTCCCGCAAGCGGGGGATTCGGCGAGCAGTACTTC.

The V gene is TRBV11-1, the J gene TRBJ1-6, with D possibly TRBD1 on 5 matching bases. The CDR3 is 15 amino acids. The V gene's germline CDR1 is SGHAT and CDR2 FQDESV (reference sequence). The V gene lost 5 bases and the J gene lost 0 bases, with 8 bases spanning the gap. CDR3 DNA sequence: TGTGCCAGCAGCCCAGACAGCTCCTATAATTCACCCCTCCACTTT. Its translation: CASSPDSSYNSPLHF.

The sample holds one count of this clone. The chain recombines TRBV19 with TRBJ1-1; D is uncertain. V shed 1 base and J shed 0 bases, with 12 bases lying between them. The germline V gene has CDR1 LNHDA and CDR2 SQIVND (reference sequence). The CDR3 totals 16 residues. CDR3 loop: CASSIGAGLMNTEAFF. CDR3 coding DNA: TGTGCCAGTAGTATAGGGGCAGGACTTATGAACACTGAAGCTTTCTTT.

The CDR3 nucleotides read TGTGCCAGCAGTGAAAGCCCAGGGGGTGGATATGGCTACACCTTC. This sequence encodes CASSESPGGGYGYTF. The chain combines TRBV6-1 with TRBJ1-2; TRBD1 agrees at 7 bases. The ends lost 2 bases at V and 5 bases at J; junction bases unmatched: 8. Germline V lookup: CDR1 MNHNS, CDR2 SASEGT. This CDR3 contains 15 residues.

About this clone: A junction end diverges from the germline sequence, so it may reflect a read error. The chain links TRBV28 to TRBJ2-1, with 11 bases that match TRBD2. Germline loops: CDR1 MDHEN, CDR2 SYDVKM. The CDR3 length is 18 residues. CDR3 sequence: CASSLSLAGARSSNEQFF. CDR3 nucleotide sequence: TGTGCCAGCAGTTTATCACTAGCGGGAGCAAGGTCCTCCAATGAGCAGTTCTTC.

V usage is TRBV10-3 and J usage is TRBJ1-1, with unresolved D. Per the germline V gene, CDR1 is ENHRY and CDR2 is SYGVKD. The CDR3 covers 13 residues. V lost 7 bases to trimming and J lost 1 base, with 10 bases between them. This chain's CDR3 is CAIKKQTNTEAFF. The CDR3 DNA is TGTGCCATCAAGAAACAGACGAACACTGAAGCTTTCTTT.